This TCR beta chain was sequenced in a study of CD8 T cells in Susac syndrome. This CDR3 region has 14 residues. V gave up 1 base and J gave up 0 bases, with 6 bases separating them. Germline V gene data show CDR1 as SGHVS and CDR2 as FNYEAQ. A quantity of about 0.5 to 1 ug RNA underwent reverse transcription using random hexamers. TCRdb independently ran MiXCR on the immunoSEQ multiplex PCR reads; one entry per CDR3 protein. Found here are some 250,000 distinct CDR3 sequences, 90% to 97% of them singletons; the top ten hold around 0.093%. From blood CD8+ and CD4+ T cells, TCR beta sequences were generated. The CD8+ and CD4+ T cells were isolated magnetically using a negative isolation approach, whereas the TEMRA cells were enriched by FACS.

This clonotype originated in a human donor with Susac syndrome. Sequenced input: CD4+ T cells from PBMCs. The rearrangement uses TRBV7-6 and TRBJ1-1; the D is unclear. The CDR3 nucleotides read TGTGCCAGCAGCTTAGATGGGGTGAACACTGAAGCTTTCTTT. Its protein product is CASSLDGVNTEAFF.